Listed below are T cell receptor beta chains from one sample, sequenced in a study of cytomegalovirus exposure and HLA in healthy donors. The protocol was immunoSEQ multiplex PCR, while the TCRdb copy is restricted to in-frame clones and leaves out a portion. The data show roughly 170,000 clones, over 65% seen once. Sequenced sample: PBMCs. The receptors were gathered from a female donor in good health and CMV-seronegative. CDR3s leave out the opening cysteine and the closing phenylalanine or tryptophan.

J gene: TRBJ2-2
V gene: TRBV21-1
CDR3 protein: ASSIQGAGELF

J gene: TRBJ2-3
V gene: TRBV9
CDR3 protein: ASSPPLSSGRGTDTQY

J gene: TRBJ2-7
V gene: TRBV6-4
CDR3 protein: AIRPALWGQGESYEQY

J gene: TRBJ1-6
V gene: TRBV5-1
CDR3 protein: ASSFDRGVGNSPLH

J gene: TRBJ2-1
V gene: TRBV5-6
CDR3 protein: ASSLAGFETNEQF

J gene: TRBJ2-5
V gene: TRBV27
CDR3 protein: ASSLRRGDRSY

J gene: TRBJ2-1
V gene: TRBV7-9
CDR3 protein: ASSLVGTSFNEQF

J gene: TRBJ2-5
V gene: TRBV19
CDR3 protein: ASSPNRLRTGLGGTQY

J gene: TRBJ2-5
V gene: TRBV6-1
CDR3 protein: ASSDRGAGETQY

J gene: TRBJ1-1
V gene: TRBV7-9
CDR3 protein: ASSIGMNTEAF

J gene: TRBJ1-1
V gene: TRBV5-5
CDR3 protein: ASREPDRDTEAF

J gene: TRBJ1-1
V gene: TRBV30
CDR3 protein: AWSSGVLASEAF

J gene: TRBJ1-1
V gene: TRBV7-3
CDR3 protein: ASRQGRGTEAF

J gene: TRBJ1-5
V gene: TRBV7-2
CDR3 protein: ASSGQGSQPQH

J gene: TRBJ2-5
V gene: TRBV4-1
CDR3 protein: ASSPKGKLAGGMGETQY

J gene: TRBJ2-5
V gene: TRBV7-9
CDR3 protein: ASSPRDQYQETQY

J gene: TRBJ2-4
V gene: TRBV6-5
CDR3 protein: ASSGRTKQNSQY

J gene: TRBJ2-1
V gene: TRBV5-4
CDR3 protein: ASSLVGASNNEQF

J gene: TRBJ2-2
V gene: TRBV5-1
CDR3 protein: ASSLPDTGELF

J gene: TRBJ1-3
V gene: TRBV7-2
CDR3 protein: ASSSSSGNTIY

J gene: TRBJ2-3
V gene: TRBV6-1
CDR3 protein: ASSGGGGAGADTQY

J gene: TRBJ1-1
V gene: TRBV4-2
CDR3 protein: ASSQDPKPEAF

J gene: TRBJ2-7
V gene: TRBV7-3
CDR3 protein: ASSLIPSAGNEQY

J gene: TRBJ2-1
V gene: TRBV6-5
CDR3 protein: ASSYSEGYNEQF

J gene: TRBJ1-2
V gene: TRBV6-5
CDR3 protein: ASSYRQTNYGYT

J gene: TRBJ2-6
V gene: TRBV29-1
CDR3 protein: SVRDGLFSGANGLT

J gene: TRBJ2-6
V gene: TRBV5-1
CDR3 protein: ASSLVGQGKGGANGLT

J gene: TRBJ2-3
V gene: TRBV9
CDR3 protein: ASSGKAGVGDTQY

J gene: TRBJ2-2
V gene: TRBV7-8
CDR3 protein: ASSQGLAGVTGELF

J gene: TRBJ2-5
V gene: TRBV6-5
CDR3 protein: ASSYGLAGGMETQY

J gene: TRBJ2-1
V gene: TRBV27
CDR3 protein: ASSAWDRAEGEQF

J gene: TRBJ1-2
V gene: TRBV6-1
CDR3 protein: ASSEQGAIPSYGYT

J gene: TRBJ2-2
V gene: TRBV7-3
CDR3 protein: ASSPGLITGELF

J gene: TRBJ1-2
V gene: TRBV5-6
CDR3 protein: ASSLDRGQLGGYT

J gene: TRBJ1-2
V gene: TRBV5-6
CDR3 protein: ASSFYQPGGLSGGYT

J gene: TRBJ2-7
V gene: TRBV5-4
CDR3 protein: ASSVAYGGSSYEQY

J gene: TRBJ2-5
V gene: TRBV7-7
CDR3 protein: ASSFGPQETQY

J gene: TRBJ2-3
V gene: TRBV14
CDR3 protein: ASSLGTHTQY

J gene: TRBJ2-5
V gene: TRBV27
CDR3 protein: ASSRGDRETQY

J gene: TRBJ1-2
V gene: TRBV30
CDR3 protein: AWSATVYGYT

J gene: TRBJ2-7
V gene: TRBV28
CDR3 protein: ASSLGPSYEQY

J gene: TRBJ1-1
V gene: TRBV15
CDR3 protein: ATSRDRTNTEAF

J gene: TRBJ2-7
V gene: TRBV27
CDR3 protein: ASSAPGTGNYEQY